These T cell receptor beta chains were read from a single sample in a study of response to subunit inactivated influenza vaccine. Using its own MiXCR run on the RT-PCR reads, TCRdb lists one record per CDR3 protein. Among around 480,000 distinct CDR3 sequences listed, approximately 11% were seen once. The starting material was PBMCs from blood, obtained more than 35 days after vaccination. These receptors were collected from a man aged 50-59 years who received an inactivated influenza vaccine. CDR3s include the opening cysteine and the closing phenylalanine or tryptophan. The D gene is left open where the match is weak. Clone size is given for some rows only: seen once, a few or many times, or a class if the clone is expanded.

d_call	v_call	clone_size	j_call	cdr3_aa	cdr3_nt
-	TRBV7-2	-	TRBJ2-1	CASSTRQGVEQFF	TGTGCCAGCAGCACTCGCCAGGGTGTTGAGCAGTTCTTC
-	TRBV6-5	few	TRBJ2-1	CASSYSNTSPPNEQFF	TGTGCCAGCAGTTACTCGAATACTAGCCCTCCCAATGAGCAGTTCTTC
-	TRBV12-3/TRBV12-4	few	TRBJ2-6	CASRTTGSGANVLTF	TGTGCCAGCAGAACAACAGGGTCTGGGGCCAACGTCCTGACTTTC
-	TRBV7-2	-	TRBJ1-5	CASSLGNTGNQPQHF	TGTGCCAGCAGCTTAGGGAATACGGGCAATCAGCCCCAGCATTTT
-	TRBV6-5	-	TRBJ2-7	CASSYERNVMEQYF	TGTGCCAGCAGTTACGAGCGGAACGTGATGGAGCAGTACTTC
-	TRBV21-1	few	TRBJ1-4	CASVDRGEKLFF	TGTGCCAGCGTGGACAGGGGTGAAAAACTGTTTTTT
-	TRBV4-3	few	TRBJ2-7	CASSQDSRPNYEQYF	TGCGCCAGCAGCCAAGATTCCCGCCCGAATTACGAGCAGTACTTC
TRBD2	TRBV4-2	-	TRBJ2-7	CASSESGGQSYEQYF	TGTGCCAGCAGCGAAAGCGGGGGGCAGTCCTACGAGCAGTACTTC
-	TRBV11-2	few	TRBJ2-1	CASSSDSFQNNEQFF	TGTGCCAGCAGCTCGGACTCCTTTCAAAACAATGAGCAGTTCTTC
-	TRBV6-1	few	TRBJ2-1	CASSKQEGINEQFF	TGTGCCAGCAGCAAACAGGAGGGTATCAATGAGCAGTTCTTC
-	TRBV10-2	-	TRBJ2-1	CASTSAALYNEQFF	TGCGCCAGCACTTCCGCTGCCCTCTACAATGAGCAGTTCTTC
-	TRBV6-6	few	TRBJ2-5	CASGGSETQYF	TGTGCCAGCGGGGGGTCAGAGACCCAGTACTTC
TRBD1	TRBV6-2/TRBV6-3	few	TRBJ2-7	CASSHRTGHSYEQYF	TGTGCCAGCAGTCATCGGACAGGGCATTCCTACGAGCAGTACTTC